One and the same sample provided the 9 T cell receptor beta chains below, sequenced in a study of T cell responses to AZD1222 COVID-19 vaccine. This table comes from immunoSEQ multiplex PCR, and its TCRdb copy is limited to in-frame clones, with some not included. In the table there are tens of thousands of clones, roughly 90% of which are singletons. Here the sequenced sample was peripheral blood, taken on day 0 of AZD1222 vaccination. These receptors all stem from an adult in good health.

This chain connects TRBV7-9 to TRBJ1-2; TRBD1 matches at 7 bases. J was trimmed by 8 bases and V by 4 bases; bases with no gene match: 4. Germline V gives CDR1 SEHNR, CDR2 FQNEAQ (reference sequence). This CDR3 is built from 12 residues. CDR3 sequence reads: CASSSRTGGYTF. The CDR3 DNA sequence: TGTGCCAGCAGCTCAAGGACAGGAGGCTACACCTTC. The full variable domain, rest sourced from reference TRBV7-9 and TRBJ1-2, is DTGVSQNPRHKITKRGQNVTFRCDPISEHNRLYWYRQTLGQGPEFLTYFQNEAQLEKSRLLSDRFSAERPKGSFSTLEIQRTEQGDSAMYLCASSSRTGGYTFGSGTRLTVV.

This clone occurred once. The chain uses TRBV10-3 and TRBJ2-3, with TRBD1 identical over 8 bases. CDR1 is ENHRY, CDR2 SYGVKD, per germline. J was trimmed by 6 bases and V by 3 bases; bases with no gene match: 8. The CDR3 covers 15 residues. This CDR3 reads CAISELTGGRDTQYF. As DNA, the CDR3 is TGTGCCATCAGTGAACTCACAGGGGGGAGGGATACGCAGTATTTT.

The chain employs TRBV6-1 and TRBJ1-2; 10 bases are a match to TRBD1. From germline, CDR1 is MNHNS and CDR2 SASEGT. This CDR3 contains 14 residues. The trim removed 1 base at V and 10 bases at J, leaving 6 bases unmatched. The CDR3 protein is CASSEGGDRGLYTF. DNA of the CDR3: TGTGCCAGCAGTGAAGGGGGGGACAGGGGCCTCTACACCTTC.

V is TRBV2 and J is TRBJ2-7, with 10 bases identical to TRBD2. This CDR3 has 16 residues. Germline V gives CDR1 SNHLY, CDR2 FYNNEI. Trimming at V came to 8 bases and at J to 5 bases, leaving 15 bases not matched to a gene. Here the CDR3 reads CASVRRLAGEIHEQYF. The CDR3 DNA sequence: TGTGCCAGCGTAAGACGGCTAGCGGGGGAGATCCACGAGCAGTACTTC.

DNA for the CDR3: TGTGCTAGTGGTTTGGAAACAGGTTCTGGGGCCAACGTCCTGACTTTC. As protein: CASGLETGSGANVLTF. The chain has TRBV12-5 and TRBJ2-6; TRBD1 might be the D (5 bases). This CDR3 is built from 16 residues. Between the trimmed V and J ends, which lost 1 base and 1 base, there was a span of 8 bases. Germline CDR1 is LGHNT and CDR2 is FRNRAP.

In this sample, this clone turned up a few times. The chain is built from TRBV19 and TRBJ2-2; 8 bases line up with TRBD1. CDR1 and CDR2 from the germline V gene are LNHDA and SQIVND (reference sequence). Germline trimming cut 3 bases from V and 3 bases from J; bases unmatched to any gene: 6. The CDR3 sequence is 16 residues long. CDR3 region: CASSIRGRLDTGELFF. CDR3 DNA sequence: TGTGCCAGTAGTATCAGGGGGCGGCTAGACACCGGGGAGCTGTTTTTT.

V usage is TRBV3-1 (or the pseudogene TRBV3-2) and J usage is TRBJ2-5; tentatively, D is TRBD1 (5 bases). Trimming took 5 bases from V and 5 from J, leaving 12 bases between them. This CDR3 comprises 13 residues. CDR1 LGHDT and CDR2 YNNKEL come from the germline V gene (reference sequence). Written as DNA, the CDR3 is TGTGCCAGCAGCTTCGGACAAGCGGAGACCCAGTACTTC. It codes for CASSFGQAETQYF.

The J gene is TRBJ1-5, the V gene TRBV7-9, with D hard to call. Trimming left V 4 bases short and J 2 bases short, with 12 bases between. The CDR3 is 15 residues long. Looked up from germline, CDR1 is SEHNR and CDR2 is FQNEAQ (reference sequence). DNA for the CDR3: TGTGCCAGCAGCTCGTCGGGGTATGGCAATCAGCCCCAGCATTTT. It yields the protein CASSSSGYGNQPQHF.

This chain joins TRBV4-2 and TRBJ2-5; 9 bases agree with TRBD1. Germline-derived CDR1 and CDR2 are LGHNA and YNFKEQ. Trimming removed 5 bases from V and 4 bases from J; junction bases left unmatched: 5. The CDR3 totals 14 residues. CDR3 nucleotides: TGTGCCAGCAGCACGGACAGGGGATTAGAGACCCAGTACTTC. Translation: CASSTDRGLETQYF.